The clone carrying this TCR beta chain was picked up many times. The data derive from a study of early T cells in non-severe SARS-CoV-2 infection. Overall study: Bulk RNA from unsorted whole blood was sequenced; chains were unpaired.

TCRdb redid the calling of the 5' RACE reads with MiXCR, one entry per CDR3 protein. The data hold 68,000 or so distinct CDR3 sequences, with more than 9% observed a single time. V was cut by 5 bases and J by 4 bases, with 11 bases left in between. CDR1 and CDR2 from the germline V gene are MNHEY and SVGAGI. This CDR3 comprises 13 residues. The gene calls are TRBV6-5 and TRBJ1-2; D is possibly TRBD1 (5 bases). Material: whole blood. This TCR was sampled from an adult who was a healthcare worker with PCR-confirmed SARS-CoV-2 infection or an uninfected control (not recorded which). CDR3: CASSRPGVYGYTF. Written as DNA, the CDR3 is TGTGCCAGCAGTCGCCCGGGGGTCTATGGCTACACCTTC.